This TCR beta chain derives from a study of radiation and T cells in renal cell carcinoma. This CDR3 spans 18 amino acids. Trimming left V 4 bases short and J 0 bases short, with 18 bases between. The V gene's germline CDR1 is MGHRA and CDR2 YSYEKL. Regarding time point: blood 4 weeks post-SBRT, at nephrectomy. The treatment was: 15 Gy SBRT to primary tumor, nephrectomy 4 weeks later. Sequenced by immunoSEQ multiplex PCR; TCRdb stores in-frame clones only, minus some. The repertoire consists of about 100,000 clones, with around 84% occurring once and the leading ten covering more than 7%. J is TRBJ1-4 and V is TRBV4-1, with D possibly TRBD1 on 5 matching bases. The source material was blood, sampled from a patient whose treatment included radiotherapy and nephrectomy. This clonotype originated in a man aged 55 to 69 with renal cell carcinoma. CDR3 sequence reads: CASSLGLSGGATNEKLFF. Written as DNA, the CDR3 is TGCGCCAGCAGCCTCGGTCTGAGCGGGGGTGCAACTAATGAAAAACTGTTTTTT.